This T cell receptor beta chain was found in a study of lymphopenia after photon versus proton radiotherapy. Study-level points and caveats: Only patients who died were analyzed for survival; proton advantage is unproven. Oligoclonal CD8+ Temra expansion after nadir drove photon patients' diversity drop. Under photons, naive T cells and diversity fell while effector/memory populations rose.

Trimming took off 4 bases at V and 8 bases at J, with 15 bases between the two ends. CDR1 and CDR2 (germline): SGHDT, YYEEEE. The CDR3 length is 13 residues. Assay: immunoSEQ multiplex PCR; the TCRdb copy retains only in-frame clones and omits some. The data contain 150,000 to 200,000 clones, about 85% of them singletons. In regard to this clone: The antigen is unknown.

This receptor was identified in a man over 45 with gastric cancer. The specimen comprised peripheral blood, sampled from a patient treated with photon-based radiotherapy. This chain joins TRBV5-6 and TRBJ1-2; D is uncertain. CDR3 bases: TGTGCCAGCAGCCTAGGGTCTCTAAAGGGCTACACCTTC. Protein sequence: CASSLGSLKGYTF.